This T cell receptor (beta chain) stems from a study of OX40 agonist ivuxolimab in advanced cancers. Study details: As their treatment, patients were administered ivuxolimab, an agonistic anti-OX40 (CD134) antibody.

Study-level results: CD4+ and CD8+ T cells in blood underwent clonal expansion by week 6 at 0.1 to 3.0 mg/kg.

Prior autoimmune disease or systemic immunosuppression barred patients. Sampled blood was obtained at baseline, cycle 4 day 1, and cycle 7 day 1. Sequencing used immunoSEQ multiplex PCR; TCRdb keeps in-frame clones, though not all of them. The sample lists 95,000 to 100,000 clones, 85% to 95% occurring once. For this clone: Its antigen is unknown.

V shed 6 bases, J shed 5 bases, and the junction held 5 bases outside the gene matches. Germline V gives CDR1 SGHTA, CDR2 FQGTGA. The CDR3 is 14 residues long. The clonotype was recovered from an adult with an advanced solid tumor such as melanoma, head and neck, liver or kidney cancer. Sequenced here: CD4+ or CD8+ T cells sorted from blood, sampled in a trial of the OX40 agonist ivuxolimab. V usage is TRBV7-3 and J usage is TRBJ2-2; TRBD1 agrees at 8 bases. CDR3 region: CASSQGAGTGELFF. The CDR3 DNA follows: TGTGCCAGCAGTCAGGGGGCAGGGACCGGGGAGCTGTTTTTT.